The clone carrying this T cell receptor beta chain was seen repeatedly, ten times or more. The sample belongs to a study of T cells in Graves' hyperthyroidism and ophthalmopathy. RNA transcripts were the template for amplifying TCR beta CDR3 regions. A first-round RT-PCR of the TCR CDR3 used the HTBI primer set. Using its own MiXCR run on the multiplex PCR reads, TCRdb lists one record per CDR3 protein. The sample has about 550,000 distinct CDR3 sequences, less than 25% seen once; the top ten hold about 30%. CDR3 length equals 17 residues. Trimming removed 3 bases from V and 3 bases from J, with 17 bases in between.

This TCR derives from a young man with Graves' hyperthyroidism. The chain recombines TRBV12-3 or TRBV12-4 with TRBJ2-2; D not resolved. Sequencing was performed on blood. The CDR3: CASSLIGVYGDTGELFF. CDR3 in DNA: TGTGCCAGCAGTTTGATTGGGGTCTATGGGGACACCGGGGAGCTGTTTTTT.